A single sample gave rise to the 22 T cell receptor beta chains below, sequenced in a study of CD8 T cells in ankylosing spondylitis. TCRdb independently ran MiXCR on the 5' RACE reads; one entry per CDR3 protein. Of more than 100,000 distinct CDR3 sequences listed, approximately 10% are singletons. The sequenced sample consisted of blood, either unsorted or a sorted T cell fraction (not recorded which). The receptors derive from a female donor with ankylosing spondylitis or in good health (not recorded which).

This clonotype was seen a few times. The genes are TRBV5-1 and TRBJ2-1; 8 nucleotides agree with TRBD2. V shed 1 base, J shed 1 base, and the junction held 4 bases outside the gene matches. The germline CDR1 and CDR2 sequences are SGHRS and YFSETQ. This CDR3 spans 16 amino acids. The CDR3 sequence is CASSLRIAGSYNEQFF. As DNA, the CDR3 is TGCGCCAGCAGCTTGAGAATAGCGGGATCCTACAATGAGCAGTTCTTC.

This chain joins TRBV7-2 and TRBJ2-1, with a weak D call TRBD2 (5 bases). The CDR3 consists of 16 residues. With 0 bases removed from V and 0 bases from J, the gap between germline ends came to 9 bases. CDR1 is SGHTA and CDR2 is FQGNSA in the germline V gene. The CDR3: CASSLADYSSYNEQFF. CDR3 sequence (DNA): TGTGCCAGCAGCTTAGCCGACTATAGCTCCTACAATGAGCAGTTCTTC.

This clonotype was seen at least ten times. This CDR3 reads CASSLAGATNEKLFF. The DNA for the CDR3 is TGTGCCAGCAGCTTAGCAGGGGCTACTAATGAAAAACTGTTTTTT. This chain uses TRBV7-8 with TRBJ1-4; possibly TRBD1 for D (5 bases). Between the trimmed V and J ends, which lost 0 bases and 2 bases, there was a span of 7 bases. The CDR3 runs to 15 residues. In germline, CDR1 is SGHVS, CDR2 FQNEAQ.

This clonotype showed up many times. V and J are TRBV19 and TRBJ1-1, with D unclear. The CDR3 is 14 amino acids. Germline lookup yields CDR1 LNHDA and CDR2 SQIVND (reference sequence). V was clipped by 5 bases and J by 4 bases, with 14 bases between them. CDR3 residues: CASSRRVRGTEAFF. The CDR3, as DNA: TGTGCCAGTAGTCGGAGGGTTCGAGGCACTGAAGCTTTCTTT.

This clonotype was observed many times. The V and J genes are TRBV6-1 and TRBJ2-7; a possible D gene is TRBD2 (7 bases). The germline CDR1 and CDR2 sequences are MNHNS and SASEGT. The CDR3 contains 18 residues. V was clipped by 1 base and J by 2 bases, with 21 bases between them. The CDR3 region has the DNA TGTGCCAGCAGTGAAGTTGTGGGGGGGGCCAGTTTTACCTACGAGCAGTACTTC. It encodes CASSEVVGGASFTYEQYF.

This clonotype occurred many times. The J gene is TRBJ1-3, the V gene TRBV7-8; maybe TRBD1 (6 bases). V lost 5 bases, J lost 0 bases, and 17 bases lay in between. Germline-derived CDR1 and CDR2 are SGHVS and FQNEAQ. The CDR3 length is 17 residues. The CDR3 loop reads CASSRQGYGSSGNTIYF. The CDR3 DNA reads TGTGCCAGCAGCCGTCAGGGGTACGGAAGCTCTGGAAACACCATATATTTT.

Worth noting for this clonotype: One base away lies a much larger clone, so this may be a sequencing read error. In DNA, the CDR3 is TGTGCCGGCAGCCCCGCCCACGGGAGCGATGAGCAGTTCTTC. Translating it yields CAGSPAHGSDEQFF. This chain uses TRBV6-1 with TRBJ2-1; possibly TRBD2 for D (6 bases). This CDR3 has 14 amino acids. CDR1 and CDR2 (germline): MNHNS, SASEGT.

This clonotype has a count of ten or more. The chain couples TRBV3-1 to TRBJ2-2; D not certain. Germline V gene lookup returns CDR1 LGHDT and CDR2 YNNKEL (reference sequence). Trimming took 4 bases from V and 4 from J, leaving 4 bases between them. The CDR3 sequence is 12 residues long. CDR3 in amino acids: CASSLSTGELFF. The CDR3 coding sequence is TGTGCCAGCAGCCTATCCACCGGGGAGCTGTTTTTT. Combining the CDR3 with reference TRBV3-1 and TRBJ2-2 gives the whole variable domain DTAVSQTPKYLVTQMGNDKSIKCEQNLGHDTMYWYKQDSKKFLKIMFSYNNKELIINETVPNRFSPKSPDKAHLNLHINSLELGDSAVYFCASSLSTGELFFGEGSRLTVL.

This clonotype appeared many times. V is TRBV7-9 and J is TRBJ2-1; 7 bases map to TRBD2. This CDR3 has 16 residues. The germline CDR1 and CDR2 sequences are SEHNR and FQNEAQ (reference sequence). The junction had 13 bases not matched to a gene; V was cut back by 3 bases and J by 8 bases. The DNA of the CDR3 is TGTGCCAGCAGCTTCCTCGCGGGGAGGGAGTTTTATGAGCAGTTCTTC. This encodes CASSFLAGREFYEQFF.

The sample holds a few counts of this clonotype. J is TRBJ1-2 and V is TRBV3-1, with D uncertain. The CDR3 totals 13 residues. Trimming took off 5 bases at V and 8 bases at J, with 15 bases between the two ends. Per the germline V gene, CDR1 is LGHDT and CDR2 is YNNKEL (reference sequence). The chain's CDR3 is CASSFYTRQGYTF. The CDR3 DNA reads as TGTGCCAGCAGCTTCTACACGAGACAAGGCTACACCTTC.

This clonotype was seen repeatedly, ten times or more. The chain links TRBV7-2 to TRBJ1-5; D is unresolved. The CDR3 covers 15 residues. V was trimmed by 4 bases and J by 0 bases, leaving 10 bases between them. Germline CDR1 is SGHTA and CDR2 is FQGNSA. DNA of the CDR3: TGTGCCAGCAGCTCCGACCCGTATAGCAATCAGCCCCAGCATTTT. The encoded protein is CASSSDPYSNQPQHF.

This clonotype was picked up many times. The CDR3 region has the DNA TGTGCCAGCAGTCCGACTAGCGGGGGGCAGTTCTTC. It specifies CASSPTSGGQFF. The chain combines TRBV5-6 with TRBJ2-1; the match to TRBD2 covers 12 bases. The junction had 3 bases not matched to a gene; V was cut back by 5 bases and J by 12 bases. The CDR3 has 12 residues. The germline V gene has CDR1 SGHDT and CDR2 YYEEEE.

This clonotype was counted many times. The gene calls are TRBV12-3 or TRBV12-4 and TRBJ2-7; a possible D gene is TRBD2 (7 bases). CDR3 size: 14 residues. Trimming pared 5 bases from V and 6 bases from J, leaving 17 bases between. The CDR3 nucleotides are TGTGCCAGCAGTGACATGGGGGGGCACCGCGAGCAGTACTTC. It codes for CASSDMGGHREQYF.

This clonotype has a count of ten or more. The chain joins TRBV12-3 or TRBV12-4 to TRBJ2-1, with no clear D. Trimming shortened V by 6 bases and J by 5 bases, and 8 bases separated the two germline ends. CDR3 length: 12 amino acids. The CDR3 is CASSSGHNEQFF. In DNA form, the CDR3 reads TGTGCCAGCAGCTCCGGACACAATGAGCAGTTCTTC.

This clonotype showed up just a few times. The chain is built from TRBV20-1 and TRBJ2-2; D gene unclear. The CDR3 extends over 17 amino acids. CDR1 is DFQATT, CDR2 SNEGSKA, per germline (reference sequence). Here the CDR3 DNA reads TGCTGCGCTAGAGATTCAAAGAACAGCCCGAACACCGGGGAGCTGTTTTTT. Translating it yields CCARDSKNSPNTGELFF.

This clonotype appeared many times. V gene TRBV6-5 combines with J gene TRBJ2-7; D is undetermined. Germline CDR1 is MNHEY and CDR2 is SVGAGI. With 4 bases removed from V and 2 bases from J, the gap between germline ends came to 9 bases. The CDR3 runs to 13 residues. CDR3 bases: TGTGCCAGCAGTTTGGACGGGCCCTACGAGCAGTACTTC. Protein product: CASSLDGPYEQYF.

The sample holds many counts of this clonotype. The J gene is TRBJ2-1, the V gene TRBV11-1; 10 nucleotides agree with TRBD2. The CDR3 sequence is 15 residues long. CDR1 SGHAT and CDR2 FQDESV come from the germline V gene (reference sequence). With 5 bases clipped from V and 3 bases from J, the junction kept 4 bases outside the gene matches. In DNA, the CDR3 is TGTGCCAGCAGCCCCGGGACTAGCGTCTACAATGAGCAGTTCTTC. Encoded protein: CASSPGTSVYNEQFF.

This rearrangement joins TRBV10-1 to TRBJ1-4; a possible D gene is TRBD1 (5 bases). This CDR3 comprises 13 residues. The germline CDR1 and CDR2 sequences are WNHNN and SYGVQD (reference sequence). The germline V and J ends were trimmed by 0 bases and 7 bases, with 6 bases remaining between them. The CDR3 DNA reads TGCGCCAGCAGTGAGTCAGGGACTGAAAAACTGTTTTTT. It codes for CASSESGTEKLFF.

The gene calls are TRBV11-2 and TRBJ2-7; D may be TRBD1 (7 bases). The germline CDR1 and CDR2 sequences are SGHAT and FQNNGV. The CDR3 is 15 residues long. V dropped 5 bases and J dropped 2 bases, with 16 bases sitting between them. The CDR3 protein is CASSESQGGAYEQYF. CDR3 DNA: TGTGCCAGCAGCGAATCCCAGGGGGGAGCCTACGAGCAGTACTTC.

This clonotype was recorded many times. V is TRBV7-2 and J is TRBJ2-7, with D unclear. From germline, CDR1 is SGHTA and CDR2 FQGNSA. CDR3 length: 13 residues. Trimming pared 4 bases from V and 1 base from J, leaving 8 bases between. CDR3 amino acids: CASSSTPSYEQYF. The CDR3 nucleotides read TGTGCCAGCAGCTCGACACCGTCCTACGAGCAGTACTTC.

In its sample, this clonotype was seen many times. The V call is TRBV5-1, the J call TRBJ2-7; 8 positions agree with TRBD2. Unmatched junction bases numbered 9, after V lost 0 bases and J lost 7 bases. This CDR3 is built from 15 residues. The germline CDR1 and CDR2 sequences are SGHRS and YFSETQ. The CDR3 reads CASSLAAGAYGEQYF. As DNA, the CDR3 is TGCGCCAGCAGCTTGGCAGCGGGAGCCTATGGAGAGCAGTACTTC. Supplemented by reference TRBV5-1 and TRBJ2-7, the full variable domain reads KAGVTQTPRYLIKTRGQQVTLSCSPISGHRSVSWYQQTPGQGLQFLFEYFSETQRNKGNFPGRFSGRQFSNSRSEMNVSTLELGDSALYLCASSLAAGAYGEQYFGPGTRLTVT.

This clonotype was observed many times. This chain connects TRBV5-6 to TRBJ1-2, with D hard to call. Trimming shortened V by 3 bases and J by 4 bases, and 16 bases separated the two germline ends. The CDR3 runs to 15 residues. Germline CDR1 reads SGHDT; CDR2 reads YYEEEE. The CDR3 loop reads CASSSVVLETYGYTF. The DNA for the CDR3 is TGTGCCAGCAGCTCCGTGGTTCTTGAGACCTATGGCTACACCTTC.